A single sample gave rise to the 32 T cell receptor beta chains below, sequenced in a study of T cell repertoires in cytomegalovirus infection. One entry per CDR3 protein, called by TCRdb with MiXCR from the reads. The table has roughly 760,000 distinct CDR3 sequences, about a third seen once. Sequenced material: PBMCs. All receptors derive from a human donor in good health (CMV status not recorded). Some clones in this sample may be carry-over from other donors' samples.

This clonotype has just a few counts. The rearrangement links TRBV6-5 to TRBJ2-7; possible D gene TRBD1, 6 bases. Trimming stripped 6 bases from V and 3 bases from J, with 12 bases between. The CDR3 is 13 residues long. The germline CDR1 and CDR2 sequences are MNHEY and SVGAGI. CDR3 sequence: CASRNQQGYEQYF. The CDR3 DNA reads TGTGCCAGCAGAAACCAACAGGGCTACGAGCAGTACTTC.

The chain employs TRBV19 and TRBJ2-1, with D uncertain. The CDR3 is made up of 14 amino acids. Germline assignment: CDR1 LNHDA and CDR2 SQIVND (reference sequence). V was trimmed by 6 bases and J by 0 bases, leaving 9 bases between them. Here the CDR3 reads CASRSQSSYNEQFF. The CDR3 DNA follows: TGTGCCAGTAGGAGCCAGAGCTCCTACAATGAGCAGTTCTTC.

Points on this clonotype: The junction and the germline gene differ at one end; a read error may be behind it. The rearrangement links TRBV7-8 to TRBJ2-3; 8 bases match TRBD2. The CDR3 sequence is 17 residues long. CDR1 and CDR2 (germline): SGHVS, FQNEAQ. The CDR3 region is CGSSLPGLARRGDTQYF. CDR3 in DNA: TGTGGCAGCAGCCTCCCCGGACTAGCCAGAAGGGGAGATACGCAGTATTTT.

This clonotype showed up just once. The chain joins TRBV28 to TRBJ1-5; D gene ambiguous. This CDR3 contains 18 residues. V was trimmed by 1 base and J by 0 bases, leaving 16 bases between them. Germline V lookup: CDR1 MDHEN, CDR2 SYDVKM. The CDR3 loop is CASSLLVPEGYSNQPQHF. The CDR3 coding sequence is TGTGCCAGCAGTTTATTGGTTCCGGAGGGATATAGCAATCAGCCCCAGCATTTT.

This clonotype occurred a few times. J is TRBJ1-2 and V is TRBV6-1; D not resolved. The CDR3 spans 15 residues. With 1 base removed from V and 4 bases from J, the gap between germline ends came to 13 bases. In germline, CDR1 is MNHNS, CDR2 SASEGT. The CDR3 is CASSEDPGKTYGYTF. The DNA for the CDR3 is TGTGCCAGCAGTGAAGATCCGGGTAAAACCTATGGCTACACCTTC.

The chain joins TRBV28 to TRBJ2-2; D not resolved. The germline V gene has CDR1 MDHEN and CDR2 SYDVKM. This CDR3 has 15 residues. V was pared by 2 bases and J by 3 bases, with 10 bases between. Here the CDR3 reads CASSLVNRYTGELFF. DNA for the CDR3: TGTGCCAGCAGTTTAGTGAACAGATACACCGGGGAGCTGTTTTTT. Together with reference TRBV28 and TRBJ2-2, the CDR3 gives the full variable domain: DVKVTQSSRYLVKRTGEKVFLECVQDMDHENMFWYRQDPGLGLRLIYFSYDVKMKEKGDIPEGYSVSREKKERFSLILESASTNQTSMYLCASSLVNRYTGELFFGEGSRLTVL.

The chain combines TRBV6-2 or TRBV6-3 with TRBJ2-2; D is ambiguous. Looked up from germline, CDR1 is MNHEY and CDR2 is SVGEGT. This CDR3 spans 14 amino acids. V was pared by 5 bases and J by 1 base, with 8 bases between. The CDR3 loop is CASSAQLNTGELFF. In nucleotides, the CDR3 is TGTGCCAGCAGTGCCCAGTTGAACACCGGGGAGCTGTTTTTT.

The chain employs TRBV6-1 and TRBJ2-1; tentatively, D is TRBD2 (6 bases). Germline-derived CDR1 and CDR2 are MNHNS and SASEGT. The CDR3 loop spans 13 amino acids. The V end lost 8 bases, the J end lost 1 base, and 9 bases lay between the germline ends. This chain's CDR3 is CASRGASYNEQFF. The CDR3 coding sequence is TGTGCCAGCCGCGGGGCGTCCTACAATGAGCAGTTCTTC.

There are a few counts of this clonotype. The gene calls are TRBV6-5 and TRBJ1-2; 7 positions agree with TRBD1. The V gene's germline CDR1 is MNHEY and CDR2 SVGAGI. The V and J ends lost 2 bases and 4 bases, in that order; junction bases with no gene match: 4. This CDR3 is built from 14 residues. The CDR3 region is CASSYGDSGYGYTF. The DNA for the CDR3 is TGTGCCAGCAGTTACGGGGACAGCGGCTATGGCTACACCTTC.

This chain uses TRBV6-5 with TRBJ1-1; 8 nucleotides align to TRBD1. This CDR3 is 16 amino acids long. V was clipped by 5 bases and J by 4 bases; unmatched bases: 12. Germline V gene sequence: CDR1 MNHEY, CDR2 SVGAGI. CDR3 DNA: TGTGCCAGCAGTCCCTGGACAGGGAAGGGGTTCACTGAAGCTTTCTTT. The encoded protein is CASSPWTGKGFTEAFF.

In its sample, this clonotype was seen once. This chain links TRBV12-3 or TRBV12-4 with TRBJ1-2; D ambiguous. The CDR3 has 16 amino acids. The V and J ends lost 0 bases and 2 bases respectively, with 13 bases between them. The CDR3 region has the DNA TGTGCCAGCAGTTTAGCGCTAAGGGATGGCAACTATGGCTACACCTTC. It is translated as CASSLALRDGNYGYTF.

The count of this clonotype is one. The J gene is TRBJ2-5, the V gene TRBV19; TRBD2 aligns across 7 bases. V lost 1 base to trimming and J lost 2 bases; unmatched junction nucleotides: 7. This CDR3 spans 16 amino acids. Germline V CDR1 and CDR2: LNHDA, SQIVND (reference sequence). CDR3 region: CASSIAGGGVQETQYF. CDR3 DNA: TGTGCCAGTAGTATAGCCGGCGGGGGAGTACAAGAGACCCAGTACTTC.

The V and J genes are TRBV28 and TRBJ1-5; no definite D call. This CDR3 is 15 amino acids long. V was trimmed by 7 bases and J by 0 bases, leaving 13 bases between them. Germline CDR1 reads MDHEN; CDR2 reads SYDVKM. The CDR3 DNA reads as TGTGCCAGCACCCCCAGCCATAATAGCAATCAGCCCCAGCATTTT. It is translated as CASTPSHNSNQPQHF. Drawing the rest from reference TRBV28 and TRBJ1-5, the complete variable domain is DVKVTQSSRYLVKRTGEKVFLECVQDMDHENMFWYRQDPGLGLRLIYFSYDVKMKEKGDIPEGYSVSREKKERFSLILESASTNQTSMYLCASTPSHNSNQPQHFGDGTRLSIL.

The V and J genes are TRBV3-1 and TRBJ1-1; 7 nucleotides line up with TRBD1. Trimming cost V 4 bases and J 4 bases; bases outside gene matches: 9. There are 15 residues in the CDR3. Per the germline V gene, CDR1 is LGHDT and CDR2 is YNNKEL (reference sequence). CDR3 loop: CASSRGQASVTEAFF. The DNA of the CDR3 is TGTGCCAGCAGCCGAGGACAGGCTTCTGTCACTGAAGCTTTCTTT. Looking up the rest from reference TRBV3-1 and TRBJ1-1 gives the full variable domain: DTAVSQTPKYLVTQMGNDKSIKCEQNLGHDTMYWYKQDSKKFLKIMFSYNNKELIINETVPNRFSPKSPDKAHLNLHINSLELGDSAVYFCASSRGQASVTEAFFGQGTRLTVV.

The V gene is TRBV7-8, the J gene TRBJ2-1; 14 bases fit TRBD2. J gave up 4 bases and V 5 bases, and 7 bases lay outside the gene matches. CDR3 length: 17 residues. Per the germline V gene, CDR1 is SGHVS and CDR2 is FQNEAQ. The CDR3 spells CASSPGTSGSRYNEQFF. The CDR3 DNA is TGTGCCAGCAGCCCCGGGACTAGCGGGAGTAGATACAATGAGCAGTTCTTC. Drawing the rest from reference TRBV7-8 and TRBJ2-1, the complete variable domain is GAGVSQSPRYKVAKRGQDVALRCDPISGHVSLFWYQQALGQGPEFLTYFQNEAQLDKSGLPSDRFFAERPEGSVSTLKIQRTQQEDSAVYLCASSPGTSGSRYNEQFFGPGTRLTVL.

This clonotype occurred a few times. The chain couples TRBV7-4 to TRBJ1-6; TRBD1 might be the D (5 bases). CDR3 length: 15 residues. Per the germline V gene, CDR1 is SGHVT and CDR2 is SQSDAQ. With 5 bases removed from V and 7 bases from J, the gap between germline ends came to 15 bases. The CDR3 DNA is TGTGCCAGCAGCGACTTCCGGGGGTTCAATTCACCCCTCCACTTT. It translates to CASSDFRGFNSPLHF.

V is TRBV12-3 or TRBV12-4 and J is TRBJ2-3; no reliable D call. The CDR3 runs 13 residues. The ends were cut back, 0 bases at V and 6 bases at J, with 7 bases in the middle. This chain's CDR3 is CASSLAGLDTQYF. The CDR3, as DNA: TGTGCCAGCAGTTTAGCCGGGCTCGATACGCAGTATTTT.

This clonotype was recorded once. A much more abundant neighbour one base away suggests this may be a read error. V usage is TRBV7-8 and J usage is TRBJ2-7; 9 bases match TRBD1. Trimming removed 4 bases from V and 2 bases from J; junction bases left unmatched: 9. The CDR3 has 16 residues. The V gene's germline CDR1 is SGHVS and CDR2 FQNEAQ. The CDR3 coding sequence is TGTGCCAGCAGCTCAGACTCTGGACAGGGGACCTACGAGCAGTACTTC. Amino acids: CASSSDSGQGTYEQYF.

This clonotype was seen more than once but under ten times. This chain joins TRBV28 and TRBJ1-4, with 7 positions matching TRBD1. V lost 5 bases to trimming and J lost 6 bases; unmatched junction nucleotides: 9. The V gene's germline CDR1 is MDHEN and CDR2 SYDVKM. The CDR3 has 15 amino acids. The CDR3 DNA reads as TGTGCCAGCAGTGTCGACAGGGTTATAGATGAAAAACTGTTTTTT. The encoded protein is CASSVDRVIDEKLFF.

This chain connects TRBV2 to TRBJ2-1; D may be TRBD1 (6 bases). Trimming pared 1 base from V and 5 bases from J, leaving 21 bases between. The length of the CDR3 is 18 residues. The germline gives CDR1 SNHLY, CDR2 FYNNEI. In DNA form, the CDR3 reads TGTGCCAGCAGTGAAGAACAGGGACCCTCGGAGGTGGACAATGAGCAGTTCTTC. Protein sequence: CASSEEQGPSEVDNEQFF.

This clonotype was observed a handful of times. CDR3 nucleotides: TGTGCCAGCAGCCCGACGGGGGGGGCCGGGGAGCTGTTTTTT. It codes for CASSPTGGAGELFF. This chain joins TRBV7-2 and TRBJ2-2; 8 bases align to TRBD2. From germline, CDR1 is SGHTA and CDR2 FQGNSA. CDR3 length: 14 residues. With 5 bases clipped from V and 6 bases from J, the junction kept 5 bases outside the gene matches.

The sample holds one count of this clonotype. The genes are TRBV23-1 and TRBJ2-5; possible D gene TRBD1, 5 bases. TRBV23-1 is assigned to the ORF class and has an uncertain function. Deletions cut 8 bases from V and 1 base from J, with 26 bases between. The CDR3 covers 18 residues. CDR3 region: CASLLARTFRAFQETQYF. The CDR3 nucleotides are TGCGCCAGCTTACTCGCACGGACATTCCGGGCATTCCAAGAGACCCAGTACTTC.

This clonotype came up a few times. The rearrangement joins TRBV24-1 to TRBJ2-3; tentative D call: TRBD2 (5 bases). Trimming removed 2 bases from V and 4 bases from J, with 18 bases in between. Germline values: CDR1 KGHDR, CDR2 SFDVKD. The CDR3 consists of 17 residues. CDR3 residues: CATSDSGSATGADTQYF. The CDR3 nucleotides are TGTGCCACCAGTGATTCCGGGTCGGCTACCGGGGCAGATACGCAGTATTTT.

V is TRBV19 and J is TRBJ2-7; tentatively, D is TRBD1 (5 bases). Germline V gene data show CDR1 as LNHDA and CDR2 as SQIVND (reference sequence). The V and J ends lost 6 bases and 1 base respectively, with 10 bases between them. The CDR3 has 13 amino acids. Here the CDR3 DNA reads TGTGCCAGTAGAGTCCAGGGTTCCTACGAGCAGTACTTC. Translated, it gives CASRVQGSYEQYF.

Concerning this clonotype: A read error is likely, as this CDR3 ends without the conserved phenylalanine or tryptophan. CDR3 bases: TGTGCCAGCAGCTTAGACGATTATGGCTACACCTTA. Translated: CASSLDDYGYTL. The chain has TRBV7-9 and TRBJ1-2; no clear D gene. CDR1 SEHNR and CDR2 FQNEAQ come from the germline V gene (reference sequence). V dropped 1 base and J dropped 5 bases, with 5 bases sitting between them. This CDR3 has 12 amino acids.

The chain carries TRBV9 and TRBJ2-2; D is ambiguous. V was pared by 5 bases and J by 3 bases, with 11 bases between. Per germline, CDR1 SGDLS and CDR2 YYNGEE. The CDR3 loop spans 14 amino acids. The DNA of the CDR3 is TGTGCCAGCAGAGATAGGGAACACACCGGGGAGCTGTTTTTT. This codes for CASRDREHTGELFF.

The chain combines TRBV7-9 with TRBJ2-1, with 13 nucleotides matching TRBD2. This CDR3 has 18 residues. The J segment lost 5 bases and the V segment lost 0 bases, leaving 7 bases of the junction unmatched. In germline, CDR1 is SEHNR, CDR2 FQNEAQ (reference sequence). CDR3 region: CASSLATRTSGGHNEQFF. For the CDR3, the DNA is TGTGCCAGCAGCTTAGCAACTCGGACTAGCGGGGGCCACAATGAGCAGTTCTTC.

The genes are TRBV7-2 and TRBJ2-3; D is tentatively TRBD1 or TRBD2 (5 bases each). The CDR3 totals 15 residues. The germline V gene encodes CDR1 SGHTA and CDR2 FQGNSA. The V and J ends lost 5 bases and 9 bases respectively, with 21 bases between them. The CDR3, as DNA: TGTGCCAGCAGCCAGAGGGTACAGGCCGCGGAGACGCAGTATTTT. Translating gives CASSQRVQAAETQYF.

The DNA of the CDR3 is TGTGCCTCTCACCCCGGGAGGGGTTCCCATGGCTACACCTTC. Its translation is CASHPGRGSHGYTF. V gene TRBV6-1 combines with J gene TRBJ1-2, with D tentatively TRBD1 (5 bases). Germline values: CDR1 MNHNS, CDR2 SASEGT. V lost 11 bases to trimming and J lost 6 bases, with 22 bases between them. The CDR3 consists of 14 residues.

The V call is TRBV29-1, the J call TRBJ2-4; TRBD1 matches at 7 bases. The V and J ends lost 6 bases and 3 bases, in that order; junction bases with no gene match: 8. CDR1 and CDR2 (germline): SQVTM, ANQGSEA. This CDR3 comprises 14 residues. CDR3 nucleotides: TGCAGCGTAAACAGGGGCGTAGGCAAAAACATTCAGTACTTC. Translated, it gives CSVNRGVGKNIQYF.

This clonotype was counted between two and nine times. A read error may explain this, as a much larger clone is one base away. The V and J genes are TRBV11-2 and TRBJ2-1; D is ambiguous. The V end was cut by 2 bases, the J end by 3 bases, with 5 bases between. In germline, CDR1 is SGHAT, CDR2 FQNNGV. CDR3 size: 13 residues. The CDR3 bases are TGTGCCAGCAGCTTAAGCGACTACAATGAGCAGTTCTTC. Its protein is CASSLSDYNEQFF.

This clonotype was detected only a few times. V is TRBV27 and J is TRBJ1-1; 7 positions agree with TRBD1. In germline, CDR1 is MNHEY, CDR2 SMNVEV (reference sequence). V lost 4 bases and J lost 4; bases outside the gene matches: 6. The CDR3 totals 14 residues. The CDR3 is CASSWSRGSTEAFF. The DNA for the CDR3 is TGTGCCAGCAGTTGGAGCAGGGGGTCCACTGAAGCTTTCTTT.